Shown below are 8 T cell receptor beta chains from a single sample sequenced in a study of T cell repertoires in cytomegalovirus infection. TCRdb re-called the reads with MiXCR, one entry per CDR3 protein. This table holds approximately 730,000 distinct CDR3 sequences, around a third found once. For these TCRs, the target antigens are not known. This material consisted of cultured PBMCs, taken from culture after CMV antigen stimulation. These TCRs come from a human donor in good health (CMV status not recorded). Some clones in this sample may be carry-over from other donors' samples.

For the CDR3, the DNA is TGTGCCAGCAGTTACTATAGACTAGCGGGGCGGGAGACCCAGTACTTC. Protein sequence: CASSYYRLAGRETQYF. The V gene is TRBV7-8, the J gene TRBJ2-5; 11 nucleotides match TRBD2. J lost 5 bases, V lost 6 bases, and 11 bases had no gene match. This CDR3 contains 16 residues. CDR1 is SGHVS, CDR2 FQNEAQ, per germline.

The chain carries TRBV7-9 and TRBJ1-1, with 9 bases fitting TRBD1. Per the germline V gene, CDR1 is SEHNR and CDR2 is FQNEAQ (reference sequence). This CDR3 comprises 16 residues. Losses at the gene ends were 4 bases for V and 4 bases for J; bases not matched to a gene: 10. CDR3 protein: CASSYNRGRWGTEAFF. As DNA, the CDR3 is TGTGCCAGCAGCTACAACAGGGGGCGATGGGGCACTGAAGCTTTCTTT. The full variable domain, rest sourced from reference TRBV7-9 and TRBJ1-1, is DTGVSQNPRHKITKRGQNVTFRCDPISEHNRLYWYRQTLGQGPEFLTYFQNEAQLEKSRLLSDRFSAERPKGSFSTLEIQRTEQGDSAMYLCASSYNRGRWGTEAFFGQGTRLTVV.

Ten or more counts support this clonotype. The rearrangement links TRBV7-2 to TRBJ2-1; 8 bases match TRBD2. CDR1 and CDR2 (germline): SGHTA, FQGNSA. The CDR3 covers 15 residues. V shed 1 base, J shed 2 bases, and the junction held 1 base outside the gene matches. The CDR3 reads CASSLEAGAYNEQFF. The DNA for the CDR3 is TGTGCCAGCAGCTTAGAAGCGGGAGCCTACAATGAGCAGTTCTTC. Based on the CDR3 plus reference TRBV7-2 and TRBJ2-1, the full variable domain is GAGVSQSPSNKVTEKGKDVELRCDPISGHTALYWYRQSLGQGLEFLIYFQGNSAPDKSGLPSDRFSAERTGGSVSTLTIQRTQQEDSAVYLCASSLEAGAYNEQFFGPGTRLTVL.

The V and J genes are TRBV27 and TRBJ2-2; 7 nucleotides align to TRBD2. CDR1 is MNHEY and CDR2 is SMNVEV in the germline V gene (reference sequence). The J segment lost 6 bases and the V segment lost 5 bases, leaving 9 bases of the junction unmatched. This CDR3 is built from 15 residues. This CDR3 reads CASSPSAGVAGELFF. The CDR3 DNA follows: TGTGCCAGCAGTCCCTCCGCGGGAGTTGCCGGGGAGCTGTTTTTT.

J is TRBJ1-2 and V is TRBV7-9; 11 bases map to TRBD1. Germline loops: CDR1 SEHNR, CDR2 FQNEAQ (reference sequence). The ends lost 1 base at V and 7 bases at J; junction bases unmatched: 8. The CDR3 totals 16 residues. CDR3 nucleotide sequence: TGTGCCAGCAGCTTAGTCCTGGGACAGGGGGATCGTGGCTACACCTTC. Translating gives CASSLVLGQGDRGYTF.

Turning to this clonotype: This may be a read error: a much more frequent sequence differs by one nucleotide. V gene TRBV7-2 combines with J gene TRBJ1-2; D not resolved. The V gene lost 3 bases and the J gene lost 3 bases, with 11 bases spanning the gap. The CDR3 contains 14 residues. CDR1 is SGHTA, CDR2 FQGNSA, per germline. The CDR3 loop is CASSFGSLYYGYTF. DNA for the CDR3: TGTGCCAGCAGCTTCGGCTCTCTGTACTATGGCTACACCTTC.

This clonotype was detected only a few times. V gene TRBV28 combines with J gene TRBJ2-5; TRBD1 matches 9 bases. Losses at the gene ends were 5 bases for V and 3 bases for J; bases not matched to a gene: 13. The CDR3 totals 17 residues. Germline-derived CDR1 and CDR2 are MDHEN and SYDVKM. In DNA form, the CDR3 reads TGTGCCAGCAGTCACCCGACCCGGGACAGGGTGAAAGAGACCCAGTACTTC. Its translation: CASSHPTRDRVKETQYF. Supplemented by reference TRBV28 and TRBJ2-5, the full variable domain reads DVKVTQSSRYLVKRTGEKVFLECVQDMDHENMFWYRQDPGLGLRLIYFSYDVKMKEKGDIPEGYSVSREKKERFSLILESASTNQTSMYLCASSHPTRDRVKETQYFGPGTRLLVL.

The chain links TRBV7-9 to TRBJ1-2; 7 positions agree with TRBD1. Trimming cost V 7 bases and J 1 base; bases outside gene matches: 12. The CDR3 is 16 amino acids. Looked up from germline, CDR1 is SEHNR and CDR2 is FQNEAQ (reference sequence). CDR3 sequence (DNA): TGTGCCAGCACCTCGTTCGGGGACAGAAATAACTATGGCTACACCTTC. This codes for CASTSFGDRNNYGYTF.